The T cell receptor beta chain described here comes from a study of cytomegalovirus exposure and HLA in healthy donors. Study context: There were tens of millions of unique TCRs (from HLA-typed donors) in an early data release.

V was clipped by 4 bases and J by 3 bases, with 16 bases between them. Germline V CDR1 and CDR2: MNHEY, SMNVEV (reference sequence). CDR3 length: 15 residues. Whole-study results and caveats: A later analysis appeared to link common viral pathogens to several of the most significant clusters.

In the case of this clone: Its antigen remains unidentified.

60 Vbeta and 13 Jbeta primers were used in PCR. Repertoires were generated with immunoSEQ multiplex PCR, while TCRdb's copy carries only in-frame clones and drops some. The sample consists of 200,000 to 250,000 clones, around 89% of them appearing once. The gene calls are TRBV27 and TRBJ2-7, with D possibly matching TRBD1 (6 bases). The specimen sequenced was PBMCs. This TCR came from a woman between 18 and 30 years old in good health and CMV-seronegative. The CDR3 coding sequence is TGTGCCAGCAGTTATAATTATCAGGGGAACTACGAGCAGTACTTC. This encodes CASSYNYQGNYEQYF.